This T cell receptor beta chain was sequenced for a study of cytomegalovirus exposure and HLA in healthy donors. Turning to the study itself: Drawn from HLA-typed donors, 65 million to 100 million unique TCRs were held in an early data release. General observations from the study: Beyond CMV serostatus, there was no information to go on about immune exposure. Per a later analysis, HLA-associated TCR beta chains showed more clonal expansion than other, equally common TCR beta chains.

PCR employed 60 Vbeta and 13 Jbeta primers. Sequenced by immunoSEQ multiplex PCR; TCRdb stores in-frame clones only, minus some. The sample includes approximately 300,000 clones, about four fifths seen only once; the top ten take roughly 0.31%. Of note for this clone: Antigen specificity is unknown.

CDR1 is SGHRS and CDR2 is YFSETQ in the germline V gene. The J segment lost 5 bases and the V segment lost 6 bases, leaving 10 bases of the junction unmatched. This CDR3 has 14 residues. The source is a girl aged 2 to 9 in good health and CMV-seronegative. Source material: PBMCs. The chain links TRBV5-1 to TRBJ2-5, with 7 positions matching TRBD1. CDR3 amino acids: CASTKLSRGETQYF. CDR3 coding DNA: TGCGCCAGCACCAAACTGTCCAGGGGGGAGACCCAGTACTTC.